The TCR beta chain under discussion was sequenced for a study of cytomegalovirus exposure and HLA in healthy donors. Study-wide results and limits: Some highly shared sequence variants likely arose as a pipeline artifact.

The primer mix had 60 Vbeta and 13 Jbeta primers. Clones were read by immunoSEQ multiplex PCR, and TCRdb kept only the in-frame ones, dropping some. Found here are more than 150,000 clones, over 65% of them singletons; the top ten hold about 1.6%. This clone was seen a handful of times. Its target is unknown. Germline loops: CDR1 SGHTA, CDR2 FQGTGA. The CDR3 extends over 15 amino acids. The ends were cut back, 1 base at V and 8 bases at J, with 16 bases in the middle. This chain joins TRBV7-3 and TRBJ2-3; TRBD2 might be the D (6 bases). The TCR was taken from a man younger than 35 in good health and CMV-seronegative. The specimen was PBMCs. CDR3 sequence: CASSLIGGERGTQYF. The CDR3 nucleotides read TGTGCCAGCAGCTTAATTGGCGGGGAGAGGGGTACGCAGTATTTT.